The T cell receptor beta chain under discussion was sequenced for a study of T cell repertoires in cytomegalovirus infection. Study as a whole: Indications came from public TCR beta signatures; they pointed to CMV infection and to a matching HLA type. Findings and caveats of the study: Cumulative frequency (of public TCR beta family members) identified carriers of CMV plus the relevant HLA.

J lost 5 bases, V lost 2 bases, and 6 bases had no gene match. Per the germline V gene, CDR1 is SGHDN and CDR2 is FVKESK. This CDR3 has 17 residues. One entry per CDR3 protein, called by TCRdb with MiXCR from the reads. In the table there are 350,000 to 550,000 distinct CDR3 sequences, roughly a third of which are singletons. Remarks on this clonotype: Its antigen is currently unknown.

This chain connects TRBV14 to TRBJ1-6; TRBD1 matches at 10 bases. The source of this sequence is a human donor in good health (CMV status not recorded). Some clones in this sample may be carry-over from other donors' samples. Sequencing input: PBMCs. The CDR3 DNA reads TGTGCCAGCAGCCAAAGGCCGGACAGGGGGAATAATTCACCCCTCCACTTT. Its translation: CASSQRPDRGNNSPLHF.